This is a list of T cell receptor beta chains from one sample in a study of T cells in Graves' hyperthyroidism and ophthalmopathy. TCRdb itself ran the multiplex PCR reads through MiXCR, one entry per CDR3 protein. Here the sample spans hundreds of thousands of distinct CDR3 sequences, roughly 14% being singletons. Sequenced sample: blood. All receptors derive from a woman between 35 and 50 years old with Graves' ophthalmopathy. Each CDR3 is given with its conserved first and last residue. The D gene is left open where the match is weak. Some rows have no size entry. The others give once, few or many, or a class for an expanded clone.

V	size	J	D	CDR3	DNA
TRBV6-1	many	TRBJ2-7	.	CASSEDDGTPPYEQYF	TGTGCCAGCAGTGAAGATGACGGGACCCCACCCTACGAGCAGTACTTC
TRBV6-2/TRBV6-3	many	TRBJ2-7	TRBD2	CASSPAWSSGRDEQYF	TGTGCCAGCAGCCCGGCCTGGAGTAGCGGGAGGGACGAGCAGTACTTC
TRBV28	.	TRBJ2-3	TRBD1	CASSSPGQGSTDTQYF	TGTGCCAGCAGTTCTCCGGGACAGGGGAGCACAGATACGCAGTATTTT
TRBV6-1	many	TRBJ2-5	TRBD1	CASRQGTGGSETQYF	TGTGCCAGCAGGCAGGGGACAGGGGGCTCGGAGACCCAGTACTTC
TRBV11-2	many	TRBJ2-2	TRBD2	CASSTMKSGRATNGELFF	TGTGCCAGCAGCACCATGAAGAGCGGGAGGGCGACGAACGGGGAGCTGTTTTTT
TRBV6-2/TRBV6-3	many	TRBJ2-2	TRBD2	CASRTWQRGGGTGELFF	TGTGCCAGCAGAACGTGGCAGCGGGGGGGCGGCACCGGGGAGCTGTTTTTT
TRBV6-1	many	TRBJ1-5	.	CASRRTARGQPQHF	TGTGCCAGCAGGCGGACAGCGAGAGGTCAGCCCCAGCATTTT
TRBV5-8	few	TRBJ1-1	.	CASSSRGSGNTEAFF	TGTGCCAGCAGCTCCAGGGGTTCAGGGAACACTGAAGCTTTCTTT
TRBV5-1	few	TRBJ1-1	TRBD1	CASSLEGTGGLITEAFF	TGCGCCAGCAGCTTGGAAGGGACAGGGGGCCTTATCACTGAAGCTTTCTTT
TRBV6-4	.	TRBJ2-7	TRBD1	CASSHYLGQGRPYEQYF	TGTGCCAGCAGTCACTATCTCGGACAGGGACGGCCCTACGAGCAGTACTTC
TRBV12-3/TRBV12-4	few	TRBJ2-7	.	CASSLVRREQYF	TGTGCCAGCAGTTTGGTCCGCCGCGAGCAGTACTTC
TRBV7-6	few	TRBJ2-2	TRBD2	CASSLAARTSVNTGELFF	TGTGCCAGCAGCTTAGCGGCCCGGACTAGCGTAAACACCGGGGAGCTGTTTTTT
TRBV28	.	TRBJ1-5	.	CASKWTGNQPQHF	TGTGCCAGCAAGTGGACGGGCAATCAGCCCCAGCATTTT
TRBV12-5	many	TRBJ2-5	TRBD1	CASVSGTGGAETQYF	TGTGCTAGTGTCTCCGGGACAGGGGGCGCAGAGACCCAGTACTTC
TRBV11-2	.	TRBJ1-5	.	CASSLYSGSNSNQPQHF	TGTGCCAGCAGCTTATATTCCGGGTCAAATAGCAATCAGCCCCAGCATTTT
TRBV19	few	TRBJ2-5	TRBD1	CASSIDGTGGETQYF	TGTGCCAGTAGTATAGATGGGACAGGCGGGGAGACCCAGTACTTC
TRBV18	few	TRBJ2-7	TRBD2	CASSPGRADYEQYF	TGTGCCAGCTCACCCGGGAGGGCGGACTACGAGCAGTACTTC
TRBV9	few	TRBJ2-7	.	CASSVSGTPYEQYF	TGTGCCAGCAGCGTATCAGGGACCCCATACGAGCAGTACTTC
TRBV12-5	.	TRBJ1-1	TRBD1	CASGRRDSRVTFF	TGTGCTAGTGGTCGCCGGGACAGTCGGGTAACTTTCTTT
TRBV10-3	many	TRBJ1-3	.	CAISVRSRSGNTIYF	TGTGCCATCAGTGTTAGAAGCCGCTCTGGAAACACCATATATTTT
TRBV6-4	few	TRBJ2-2	.	CASRPTRVEGELFF	TGTGCCAGCAGACCTACGAGGGTTGAGGGGGAGCTGTTTTTT
TRBV12-5	once	TRBJ2-7	.	CASGTFGGEQYF	TGTGCTAGTGGTACCTTCGGCGGGGAGCAGTACTTC
TRBV5-1	few	TRBJ1-6	.	CASSPVGQNSPLHF	TGCGCCAGCAGCCCGGTAGGGCAAAATTCACCCCTCCACTTT
TRBV10-3	many	TRBJ2-2	.	CAISSTGPSNPGGTGELFF	TGTGCCATCAGTTCCACCGGGCCTTCCAATCCTGGGGGCACCGGGGAGCTGTTTTTT
TRBV4-2	many	TRBJ1-1	.	CASSPMGDTEAFF	TGTGCCAGCAGCCCGATGGGGGACACTGAAGCTTTCTTT
TRBV28	many	TRBJ1-5	.	CASSSKGQPNQPQHF	TGTGCCAGCAGCTCTAAGGGGCAGCCTAATCAGCCCCAGCATTTT
TRBV12-3/TRBV12-4	many	TRBJ1-1	.	CASSLTQMNTEAFF	TGTGCCAGCAGTTTAACACAAATGAACACTGAAGCTTTCTTT
TRBV6-2/TRBV6-3	many	TRBJ2-5	.	CASSQQRSETQYF	TGTGCCAGCAGTCAACAGAGGTCGGAGACCCAGTACTTC
TRBV6-5	.	TRBJ1-2	.	CASSYGLTYGYTF	TGTGCCAGCAGTTATGGACTTACGTATGGCTACACCTTC
TRBV29-1	many	TRBJ2-7	.	CSVGRTAYEQYF	TGCAGCGTTGGGCGGACAGCATACGAGCAGTACTTC
TRBV20-1	few	TRBJ2-3	TRBD2	CSGLAGATDTQYF	TGCAGTGGACTAGCGGGGGCAACAGATACGCAGTATTTT
TRBV11-1	many	TRBJ1-2	TRBD1	CASSFSGTGYGYTF	TGTGCCAGCAGCTTCTCCGGGACAGGATATGGCTACACCTTC
TRBV12-3/TRBV12-4	many	TRBJ2-2	.	CASSSTTLGPNTGELFF	TGTGCCAGCAGTTCGACGACTTTAGGGCCGAACACCGGGGAGCTGTTTTTT
TRBV12-3/TRBV12-4	many	TRBJ2-5	.	CASSEKAGSEETQYF	TGTGCCAGCAGCGAAAAGGCAGGGTCGGAAGAGACCCAGTACTTC
TRBV12-3/TRBV12-4	many	TRBJ2-7	TRBD2	CASSGTSGRREQYF	TGTGCCAGCAGCGGGACTAGCGGGAGGCGGGAGCAGTACTTC
TRBV13	.	TRBJ2-7	.	CASSSYLDEQYF	TGTGCCAGCAGCTCTTACCTCGACGAGCAGTACTTC
TRBV5-5	many	TRBJ1-1	.	CASSRDPAVEAFF	TGTGCCAGCAGTAGGGACCCTGCCGTCGAAGCTTTCTTT
TRBV2	.	TRBJ2-7	TRBD2	CASIETSGRSQQYF	TGTGCCAGCATCGAGACTAGCGGGAGGTCCCAGCAGTACTTC
TRBV6-1	.	TRBJ2-3	.	CASSPDRKGDTQYF	TGTGCCAGCAGTCCGGACAGAAAAGGAGATACGCAGTATTTT